The 10 T cell receptor beta chains listed next were all sequenced from one sample in a study of blood T cell repertoires in COVID-19. Here immunoSEQ multiplex PCR was the method, and the copy in TCRdb shows in-frame clones only, minus some. The sample yields 150,000 or so clones, 60% to 85% seen once. Material for sequencing was peripheral blood. Every receptor here comes from a woman in her sixties with COVID-19, enrolled during active disease.

This chain connects TRBV5-1 to TRBJ1-1, with D hard to call. Germline V lookup: CDR1 SGHRS, CDR2 YFSETQ. Trimming took off 2 bases at V and 3 bases at J, with 8 bases between the two ends. The CDR3 contains 13 residues. The CDR3 here is CASSFTADTEAFF. CDR3 DNA sequence: TGCGCCAGCAGCTTTACAGCGGACACTGAAGCTTTCTTT.

The chain combines TRBV2 with TRBJ2-7; 10 bases match TRBD2. After removal of 0 bases from V and 5 bases from J, the junction contained 4 bases not matched to a gene. This CDR3 comprises 15 residues. Germline CDR1 reads SNHLY; CDR2 reads FYNNEI. Written as DNA, the CDR3 is TGTGCCAGCAGTGAAGCCGGGCTAGCGGGAGACGAGCAGTACTTC. This sequence encodes CASSEAGLAGDEQYF.

This chain connects TRBV27 to TRBJ1-1; 7 nucleotides line up with TRBD1. The CDR3 contains 13 residues. Trimming removed 3 bases from V and 11 bases from J; junction bases left unmatched: 9. Germline CDR1 MNHEY, CDR2 SMNVEV (reference sequence). CDR3 nucleotide sequence: TGTGCCAGCAGTTTCTACACAGGGGAGCGGGCTTTCTTT. Its translation: CASSFYTGERAFF.

The chain uses TRBV5-6 and TRBJ2-5; 9 bases are a match to TRBD1. J was trimmed by 2 bases and V by 4 bases; bases with no gene match: 6. There are 15 residues in the CDR3. Germline values: CDR1 SGHDT, CDR2 YYEEEE. The CDR3 DNA is TGTGCCAGCAGCACTACAGGGGGCCCACAAGAGACCCAGTACTTC. This sequence encodes CASSTTGGPQETQYF.

The chain recombines TRBV28 with TRBJ2-3; possibly TRBD1 for D (6 bases). Germline V gives CDR1 MDHEN, CDR2 SYDVKM. The CDR3 totals 14 residues. V shed 10 bases and J shed 0 bases, with 14 bases lying between them. CDR3 DNA sequence: TGTGCCATCTCCGGGACACTCAGCACAGATACGCAGTATTTT. Protein: CAISGTLSTDTQYF.

The CDR3, as DNA: TGTGCCAGCAGCTTATCAGTTTACTACGAGCAGTACTTC. Its translation: CASSLSVYYEQYF. The gene calls are TRBV7-6 and TRBJ2-7; no definite D call. This CDR3 has 13 amino acids. Trimming left V 2 bases short and J 3 bases short, with 8 bases between. The V gene's germline CDR1 is SGHVS and CDR2 FNYEAQ. The whole variable domain, remainder taken from reference TRBV7-6 and TRBJ2-7, is GAGVSQSPRYKVTKRGQDVALRCDPISGHVSLYWYRQALGQGPEFLTYFNYEAQQDKSGLPNDRFSAERPEGSISTLTIQRTEQRDSAMYRCASSLSVYYEQYFGPGTRLTVT.

This clone was picked up one time. This rearrangement joins TRBV7-2 to TRBJ2-5; D is perhaps TRBD2 (6 bases). V lost 2 bases and J 0 bases, leaving 13 bases between the germline ends. Germline CDR1 and CDR2: SGHTA and FQGNSA. The CDR3 extends over 16 amino acids. This CDR3 is CASSLLSGSYQETQYF. Here the CDR3 DNA reads TGTGCCAGCAGCTTACTTAGCGGATCTTACCAAGAGACCCAGTACTTC.

The gene calls are TRBV19 and TRBJ2-3; 8 positions agree with TRBD2. This CDR3 region has 19 residues. The V and J ends lost 4 bases and 10 bases, in that order; junction bases with no gene match: 25. Germline assignment: CDR1 LNHDA and CDR2 SQIVND (reference sequence). The CDR3 nucleotides are TGTGCCAGTAGTACGCAGGGAAGGCAGCGGGAGAACGCGGCCCGAGCGCAGTATTTT. It codes for CASSTQGRQRENAARAQYF.

This chain links TRBV7-9 with TRBJ2-5; D not resolved. Trimming removed 6 bases from V and 2 bases from J, with 16 bases in between. Germline V gene lookup returns CDR1 SEHNR and CDR2 FQNEAQ (reference sequence). CDR3 size: 15 residues. CDR3 DNA: TGTGCCAGCAGGCCGTGGAGAGAGGTACAAGAGACCCAGTACTTC. The encoded protein is CASRPWREVQETQYF.

Many counts were recorded for this clone. The CDR3 sequence is CATLLGARRTEAFF. CDR3 bases: TGTGCCACCCTGCTGGGGGCCAGAAGGACTGAAGCTTTCTTT. The rearrangement uses TRBV6-5 and TRBJ1-1; TRBD1 might be the D (6 bases). This CDR3 is built from 14 residues. V was trimmed by 10 bases and J by 5 bases, leaving 20 bases between them. In germline, CDR1 is MNHEY, CDR2 SVGAGI.